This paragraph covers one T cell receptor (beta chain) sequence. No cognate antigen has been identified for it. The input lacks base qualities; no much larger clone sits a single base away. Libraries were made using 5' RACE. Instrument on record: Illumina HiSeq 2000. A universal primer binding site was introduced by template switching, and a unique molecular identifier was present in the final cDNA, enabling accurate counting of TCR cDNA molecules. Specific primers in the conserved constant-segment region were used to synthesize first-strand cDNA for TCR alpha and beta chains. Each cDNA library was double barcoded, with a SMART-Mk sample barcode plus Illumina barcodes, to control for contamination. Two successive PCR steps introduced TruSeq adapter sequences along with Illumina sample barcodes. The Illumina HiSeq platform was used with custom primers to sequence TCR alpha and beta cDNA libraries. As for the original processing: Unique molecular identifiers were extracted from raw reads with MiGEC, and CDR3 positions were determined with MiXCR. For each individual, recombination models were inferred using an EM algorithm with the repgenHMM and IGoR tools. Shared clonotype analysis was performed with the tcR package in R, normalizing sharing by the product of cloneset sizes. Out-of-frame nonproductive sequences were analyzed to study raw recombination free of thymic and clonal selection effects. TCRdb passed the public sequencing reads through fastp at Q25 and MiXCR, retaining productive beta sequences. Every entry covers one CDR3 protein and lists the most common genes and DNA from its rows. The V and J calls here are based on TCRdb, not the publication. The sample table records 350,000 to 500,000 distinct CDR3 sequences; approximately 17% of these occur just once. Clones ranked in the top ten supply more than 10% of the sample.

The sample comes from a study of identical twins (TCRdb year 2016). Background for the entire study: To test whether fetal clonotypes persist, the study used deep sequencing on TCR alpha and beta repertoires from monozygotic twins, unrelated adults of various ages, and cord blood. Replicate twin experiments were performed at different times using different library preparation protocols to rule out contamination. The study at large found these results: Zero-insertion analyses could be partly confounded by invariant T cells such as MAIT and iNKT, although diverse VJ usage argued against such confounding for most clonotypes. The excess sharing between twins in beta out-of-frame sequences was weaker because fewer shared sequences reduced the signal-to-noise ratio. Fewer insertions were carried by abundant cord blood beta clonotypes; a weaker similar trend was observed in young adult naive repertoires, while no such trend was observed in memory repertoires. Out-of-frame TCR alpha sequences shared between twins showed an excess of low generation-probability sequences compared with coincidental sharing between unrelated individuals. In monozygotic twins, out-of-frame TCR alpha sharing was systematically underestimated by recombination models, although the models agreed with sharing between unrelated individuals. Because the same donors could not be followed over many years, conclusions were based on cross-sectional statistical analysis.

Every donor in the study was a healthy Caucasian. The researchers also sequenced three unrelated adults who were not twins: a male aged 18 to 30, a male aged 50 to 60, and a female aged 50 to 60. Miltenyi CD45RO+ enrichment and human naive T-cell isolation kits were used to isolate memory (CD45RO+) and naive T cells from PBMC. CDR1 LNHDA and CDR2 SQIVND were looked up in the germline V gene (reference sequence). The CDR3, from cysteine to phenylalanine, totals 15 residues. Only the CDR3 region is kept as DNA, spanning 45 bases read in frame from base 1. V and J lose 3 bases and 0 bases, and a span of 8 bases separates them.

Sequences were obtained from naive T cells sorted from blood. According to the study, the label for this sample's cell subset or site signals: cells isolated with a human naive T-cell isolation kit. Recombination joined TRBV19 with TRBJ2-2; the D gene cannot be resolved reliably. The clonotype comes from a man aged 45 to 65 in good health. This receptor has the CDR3 CASSIVGTNTGELFF. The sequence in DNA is TGTGCCAGTAGTATCGTCGGCACGAACACCGGGGAGCTGTTTTTT.